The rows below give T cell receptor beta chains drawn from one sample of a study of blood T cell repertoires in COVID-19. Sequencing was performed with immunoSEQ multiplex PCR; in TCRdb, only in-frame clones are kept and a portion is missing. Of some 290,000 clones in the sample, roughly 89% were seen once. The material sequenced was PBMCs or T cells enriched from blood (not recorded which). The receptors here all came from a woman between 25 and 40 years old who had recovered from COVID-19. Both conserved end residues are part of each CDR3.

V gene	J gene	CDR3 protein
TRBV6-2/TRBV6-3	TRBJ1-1	CASSYGDSGHVEAFF
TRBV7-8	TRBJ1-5	CASSLVRGLRDSNQPQHF
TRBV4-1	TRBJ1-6	CASSQDGALRNSPLHF
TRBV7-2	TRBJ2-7	CASSSRVISYEQYF
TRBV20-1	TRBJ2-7	CSASEGGRYEQYF
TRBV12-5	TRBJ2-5	CASGSGTGPETQYF
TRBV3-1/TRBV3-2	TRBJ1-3	CASSQLHGRGGYGNTIYF
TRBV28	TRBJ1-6	CASGTDRGSYNSPLHF
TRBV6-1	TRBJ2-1	CASSDVAIGEQFF
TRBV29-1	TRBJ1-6	CSVGDRGNNSPLHF
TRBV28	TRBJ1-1	CASRPPSGTGANTEAFF
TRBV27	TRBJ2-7	CASSPGTSGNYEQYF
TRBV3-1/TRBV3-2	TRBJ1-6	CASNKRGSRDSPLHF
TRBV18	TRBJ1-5	CASSGTGGASNQPQHF
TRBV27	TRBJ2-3	CASSLVAADTQYF
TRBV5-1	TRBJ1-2	CASSLRTGAYGYTF
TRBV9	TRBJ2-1	CASSPLRDRGYNEQFF
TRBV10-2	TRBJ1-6	CASSGGAHNSPLHF
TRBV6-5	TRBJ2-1	CASSYEVRGGWDEQFF
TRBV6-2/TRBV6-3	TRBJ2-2	CASSYGTSGRAYTGELFF
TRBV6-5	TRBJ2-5	CASATGVLQETQYF
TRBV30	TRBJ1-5	CAWSLTGGPHQPQHF
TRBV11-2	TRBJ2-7	CASSLVRYEQYF
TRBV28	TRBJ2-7	CASSTLSGVGSEQYF
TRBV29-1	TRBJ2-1	CSTGTTRYNEQFF
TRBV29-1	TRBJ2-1	CSVVFGRLSLFF
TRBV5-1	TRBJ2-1	CASTPDRTDEQFF
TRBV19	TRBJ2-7	CASGKTAGSYEQYF
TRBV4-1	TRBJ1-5	CASSQYWPGVSNQPQHF
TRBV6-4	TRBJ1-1	CASSDSSRGTEAFF
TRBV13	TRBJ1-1	CASSQGQGGFAFF
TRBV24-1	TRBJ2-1	CATSDFTDRIGSEQFF
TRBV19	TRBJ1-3	CASRRGTLTGNTIYF
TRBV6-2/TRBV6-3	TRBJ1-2	CASSYGDFDGYTF
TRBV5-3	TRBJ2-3	CARSPGGSKGDTQYF
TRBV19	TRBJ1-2	CASLSLQGYYGYTF
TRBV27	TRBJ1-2	CASRAGGIGYGYTF